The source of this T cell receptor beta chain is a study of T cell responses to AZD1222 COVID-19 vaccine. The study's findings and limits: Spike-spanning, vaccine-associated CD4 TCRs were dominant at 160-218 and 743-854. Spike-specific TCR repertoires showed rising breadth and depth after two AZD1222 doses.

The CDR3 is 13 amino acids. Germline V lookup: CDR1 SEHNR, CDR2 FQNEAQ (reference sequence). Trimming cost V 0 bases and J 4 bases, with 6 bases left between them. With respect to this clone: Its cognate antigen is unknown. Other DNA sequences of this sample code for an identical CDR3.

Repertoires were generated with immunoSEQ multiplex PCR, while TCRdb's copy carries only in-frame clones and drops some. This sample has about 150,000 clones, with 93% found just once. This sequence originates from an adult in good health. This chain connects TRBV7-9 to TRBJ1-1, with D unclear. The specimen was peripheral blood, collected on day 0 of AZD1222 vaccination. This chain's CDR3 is CASSLAGPTEAFF. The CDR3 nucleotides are TGTGCCAGCAGCTTAGCTGGGCCCACTGAAGCTTTCTTT.